This TCR beta chain was identified during a study of shared clonotypes between healthy human individuals. Overall study context: The plates for each donor numbered three CD4 naive, three CD4 memory, two CD8 naive and one CD8 memory.

Germline V gene lookup returns CDR1 SGHKS and CDR2 YYEKEE (reference sequence). The CDR3 runs 16 residues. V lost 7 bases and J lost 1; bases outside the gene matches: 9. Positive CCR7 selection of CD45RO-negative cells yielded the naive CD8 cells, and terminally differentiated effector memory CD45RA+ cells were excluded. Measured with immunoSEQ multiplex PCR; TCRdb has only the in-frame clones, and not every one. The sample has 630,000 or so clones, more than 95% seen once; the top ten hold 0.3%. Study findings and constraints: Shared clonotypes: 4.5% to 5% naive CD4, about 3.3% naive CD8, about 2.5% memory CD4, roughly 0.4% memory CD8. Among non-shared clonotypes, generation probabilities were lower than among those shared by all four donors.

As for this clone: As yet, its antigen is unknown.

This receptor was taken from a man aged 25 to 40 in good health. This sequence joins TRBV5-5 and TRBJ2-2, with 8 bases identical to TRBD1. Sequenced sample: naive CD8+ T cells sorted from blood. This CDR3 reads CASQTWGTGNTGELFF. The CDR3 nucleotides read TGTGCCAGCCAGACATGGGGGACAGGGAACACCGGGGAGCTGTTTTTT.